Detailed here is one T cell receptor (beta chain). Its antigen is currently unknown. This sample was taken from a study of T cell clusters in autoimmune cytopenias. CDR1 and CDR2 from the germline V gene are LNHDA and SQIVND (reference sequence). The CDR3 covers 14 residues. One tube held mixed TRB-A and TRB-B primer pools for touch-down PCR. TCRdb reanalyzed the multiplex PCR reads and collapses them to one entry per CDR3 protein, without DNA. Its clone listing holds around 7,700 distinct CDR3 sequences. TRB amplification used 200 to 250 ng of peripheral blood genomic DNA. Points from the study as a whole: TRB repertoire shifts in secondary cytopenia and chronic lymphocytic leukemia mostly reflected lymphoma, not autoimmunity. No experiment has yet validated the function of the T cell clusters defined in silico.

Another study also made use of these data, one on T cell repertoires in aging, cancer and after chemotherapy. That work adds: Untreated cancer patients had significantly lower blood TCR diversity than age-matched healthy donors. The repertoire data cannot show anything about immunological memory following chemotherapy.

Material for sequencing was peripheral blood. This sequence was found in a human donor in good health. The genes are TRBV19 and TRBJ1-1; the TCRdb call, TRBD1, lacks DNA for checking. CDR3 sequence reads: CASHRGQVNTEAFF.